This T cell receptor (beta chain) emerged from a study of identical twins. Notes on the study in general: Invariant cells of the MAIT and iNKT types might have partly distorted the zero-insertion analyses.

TCRdb re-called the 5' RACE reads through MiXCR, storing one row per CDR3 protein. The table records hundreds of thousands of distinct CDR3 sequences, around 21% of them present only once. As to this clonotype: Its antigen is currently unknown.

These sequences were also reported in another study, on T cells expressing NK-cell markers. In that study: CD8+ T cells in six or seven donors included dominant NKG2C+ clonotypes at about 1.0-7.0%.

The source material was PBMCs. This receptor was obtained from a woman between 18 and 29 years old in good health.

The CDR3, as DNA: TGCGCCAGCAGCTTGGTCGCGGGACGGGGCACCGGGGAGCTGTTTTTT. Its translation: CASSLVAGRGTGELFF. The J gene is TRBJ2-2, the V gene TRBV5-1, with D possibly matching TRBD2 (6 bases). Trimming stripped 0 bases from V and 4 bases from J, with 13 bases between. Looked up from germline, CDR1 is SGHRS and CDR2 is YFSETQ. This CDR3 has 16 amino acids.